This T cell receptor (beta chain) was sequenced in a study of blood T cell repertoires in COVID-19. At the level of the study: The study drew acute and convalescent COVID-19 samples from the United States, Italy and Spain. PBMCs, B-cell-depleted T cells, or T cells were the source of the cDNA or gDNA that made up the material.

Under the authors' procedure: Estimates of nucleated cell counts were drawn from the amplification of reference gene primers. This table comes from immunoSEQ multiplex PCR, and its TCRdb copy is limited to in-frame clones, with some not included. V and J calls plus clone size are reproduced from that table; the DNA served to infer D and trimming. Here the sample spans more than 150,000 clones, 75% to 90% being singletons. This CDR3 is built from 16 residues. Germline values: CDR1 LNHDA, CDR2 SQIVND (reference sequence). V shed 7 bases and J shed 4 bases, with 22 bases lying between them. The V call is TRBV19, the J call TRBJ1-2, with a possible D match to TRBD1 (6 bases). The TCR originated in a middle-aged woman with acute or convalescent COVID-19. The sample consisted of peripheral blood. Written as DNA, the CDR3 is TGTGCCAGTAAGGAACGGGGGGCCACGACTACCTATGGCTACACCTTC. Translated: CASKERGATTTYGYTF. The full variable domain, rest sourced from reference TRBV19 and TRBJ1-2, is DGGITQSPKYLFRKEGQNVTLSCEQNLNHDAMYWYRQDPGQGLRLIYYSQIVNDFQKGDIAEGYSVSREKKESFPLTVTSAQKNPTAFYLCASKERGATTTYGYTFGSGTRLTVV.